This T cell receptor (beta chain) was captured in a study of T-cell reconstitution after alpha-beta-depleted transplantation in children (dated by TCRdb to 2015 to 2016). General notes on the study: T-cell immune reconstitution after TCRalphabeta/CD19-depleted allogeneic hematopoietic cell transplantation in children was quantitatively tracked in the study by means of TCR repertoire profiling.

This clonotype was seen repeatedly, ten times or more. Its antigen has not been determined. Base quality data are lacking; no much larger clone is found one base away. CDR3 length: 18 amino acids, cysteine to phenylalanine. Of all the DNA, just the CDR3 is kept, 54 bases in frame from base 1. V is cut back by 5 bases and J by 1 base, with 12 bases in the junction unmatched. Library preparation used PCR. For sequencing, an Illumina HiSeq 2500 was employed. To normalize quantification of the TCRbeta repertoire, the TCR libraries were built with molecular barcoding that relied on unique molecular identifiers. TCRdb reworked the public reads: Q25 trimming with fastp, MiXCR clone assembly, productive beta chains retained. Each record represents a unique CDR3 protein, reported with the most common genes and DNA among its rows. The sample records approximately 150,000 distinct CDR3 sequences, around 8.5% of which are singletons. The top ten clones comprise approximately 18% of the sample.

Beyond this particular receptor, the publication reports: In some patients, high TCRbeta diversity at day 60 was attributed to recipient T cells and intrathymic progenitors that had survived conditioning. Over subsequent months, a decline in hyperexpanded clone frequencies was noted, and after one year, T-cell counts and TCRbeta diversity were mostly ascribed to newly produced T cells. The apparently early recovery of alphabetaT-cell counts about two months after transplant reportedly depended on only several hundred rapidly expanded clones that came from non-depleted graft cells.

Read against the paper, the sample's treatment or condition label means: allogeneic hematopoietic cell transplantation with graft depleted of TCRalphabeta T cells and CD19 B cells. The transplant recipients were children given TCRalphabeta/CD19-depleted allogeneic hematopoietic cell grafts. Recombination connected TRBV12-3 or TRBV12-4 to TRBJ2-3; 10 nucleotides in the junction match TRBD2. The material was PBMCs, mostly from graft donor cells, obtained 180 days after TCRalphabeta/CD19-depleted stem cell transplant. The sequence came from a female patient between 2 and 15 years old who had a stem cell transplant for congenital amegakaryocytic thrombocytopenia, so the T cells may come from the graft donor. CDR3 region: CASSLILGLAERTDTQYF. The nucleotides are TGTGCCAGCAGTCTGATCCTAGGACTAGCGGAACGCACAGATACGCAGTATTTT.